One sample yielded the 16 T cell receptor beta chains listed below, sequenced in a study of T cell responses to AZD1222 COVID-19 vaccine. Assay: immunoSEQ multiplex PCR; the TCRdb copy retains only in-frame clones and omits some. The table has over 150,000 clones, around nine tenths seen once; the top ten hold approximately 1.5%. The sequenced sample was peripheral blood, obtained on day 0 of AZD1222 vaccination. Every receptor here comes from an adult in good health.

The rearrangement joins TRBV6-5 to TRBJ1-1; no definite D call. The CDR3 covers 15 residues. V was cut by 6 bases and J by 1 base, with 15 bases left in between. From germline, CDR1 is MNHEY and CDR2 SVGAGI. The CDR3 nucleotides read TGTGCCAGCAGGCATGCTCGCGTGGGGAACACTGAAGCTTTCTTT. This sequence encodes CASRHARVGNTEAFF.

This chain uses TRBV6-5 with TRBJ2-5, with 7 bases fitting TRBD2. Unmatched junction bases numbered 9, after V lost 6 bases and J lost 5 bases. This CDR3 has 14 amino acids. Germline-derived CDR1 and CDR2 are MNHEY and SVGAGI. CDR3 DNA sequence: TGTGCCAGCAGAGCGGGGCTGCCAGGGGAGACCCAGTACTTC. This encodes CASRAGLPGETQYF.

The rearrangement links TRBV4-3 to TRBJ2-6, with D unclear. The V gene's germline CDR1 is LGHNA and CDR2 YSLEER. V lost 0 bases and J lost 4, with 10 bases in between. The CDR3 runs 16 residues. Written as DNA, the CDR3 is TGCGCCAGCAGCCAAGATCCTCTTGGGGGGGCCAACGTCCTGACTTTC. Amino acid sequence: CASSQDPLGGANVLTF.

The chain is built from TRBV9 and TRBJ1-3; D call uncertain. CDR3 length: 15 residues. V was clipped by 0 bases and J by 1 base, with 8 bases between them. CDR1 is SGDLS, CDR2 YYNGEE, per germline. The CDR3 here is CASSVVGESGNTIYF. CDR3 sequence (DNA): TGTGCCAGCAGCGTAGTCGGGGAGTCTGGAAACACCATATATTTT.

The chain employs TRBV19 and TRBJ1-2; D gene ambiguous. V lost 3 bases to trimming and J lost 4 bases, with 9 bases between them. The germline CDR1 and CDR2 sequences are LNHDA and SQIVND (reference sequence). This CDR3 comprises 13 residues. CDR3: CASSISGVYGYTF. The CDR3 DNA sequence: TGTGCCAGTAGTATTTCCGGCGTCTATGGCTACACCTTC.

This CDR3 reads CASSILPTEGNQPQHF. The CDR3, as DNA: TGTGCCAGTAGTATTCTCCCCACGGAGGGCAATCAGCCCCAGCATTTT. This chain joins TRBV19 and TRBJ1-5; D gene uncertain. The ends were cut back, 3 bases at V and 2 bases at J, with 14 bases in the middle. The CDR3 covers 16 residues. Per the germline V gene, CDR1 is LNHDA and CDR2 is SQIVND (reference sequence).

This chain uses TRBV9 with TRBJ1-1, with no clear D. CDR3 length: 13 amino acids. Trimming took 0 bases from V and 5 from J, leaving 8 bases between them. CDR1 is SGDLS and CDR2 is YYNGEE in the germline V gene. The CDR3 bases are TGTGCCAGCAGCGTAGCGGTGGAGACTGAAGCTTTCTTT. Amino acids: CASSVAVETEAFF.

The rearrangement links TRBV7-8 to TRBJ1-5; D perhaps matches TRBD1 (5 bases). CDR3 size: 14 residues. Trimming pared 5 bases from V and 2 bases from J, leaving 10 bases between. The V gene's germline CDR1 is SGHVS and CDR2 FQNEAQ. The CDR3: CASSPQGGNQPQHF. The CDR3 DNA sequence: TGTGCCAGCAGCCCCCAGGGCGGCAATCAGCCCCAGCATTTT.

The V call is TRBV18, the J call TRBJ1-4; 8 positions agree with TRBD1. Trimming removed 0 bases from V and 4 bases from J; junction bases left unmatched: 13. The CDR3 length is 19 residues. Per germline, CDR1 KGHSH and CDR2 LQKENI. The CDR3 loop is CASSPPNFSSDRVNEKLFF. The CDR3 DNA sequence: TGTGCCAGCTCACCACCGAACTTTTCTTCGGACAGGGTTAATGAAAAACTGTTTTTT.

The chain is built from TRBV18 and TRBJ1-1, with D tentatively TRBD1 (5 bases). The length of the CDR3 is 16 residues. Germline lookup yields CDR1 KGHSH and CDR2 LQKENI. Trimming took 0 bases from V and 3 from J, leaving 14 bases between them. The chain's CDR3 is CASSPPSGAADTEAFF. The CDR3 DNA follows: TGTGCCAGCTCACCACCGAGTGGGGCTGCGGACACTGAAGCTTTCTTT.

V gene TRBV5-1 combines with J gene TRBJ2-5; 7 bases match TRBD1. J gave up 4 bases and V 2 bases, and 5 bases lay outside the gene matches. Germline V gene sequence: CDR1 SGHRS, CDR2 YFSETQ. CDR3 length equals 14 residues. The CDR3 here is CASSFDRAIETQYF. CDR3 nucleotides: TGCGCCAGCAGCTTTGACAGGGCAATAGAGACCCAGTACTTC.

The V gene is TRBV4-1, the J gene TRBJ1-3; 7 bases are a match to TRBD1. The CDR3 contains 16 residues. The V gene end was trimmed by 4 bases and the J gene end by 2 bases; junction bases not matched to a gene: 8. From germline, CDR1 is MGHRA and CDR2 YSYEKL. The CDR3, as DNA: TGCGCCAGCAGCCTCGCGTACGGGACAGCTGGAAACACCATATATTTT. It codes for CASSLAYGTAGNTIYF.

This chain links TRBV4-3 with TRBJ1-2; D remains ambiguous. The V end was cut by 0 bases, the J end by 2 bases, with 13 bases between. This CDR3 comprises 16 residues. Germline-derived CDR1 and CDR2 are LGHNA and YSLEER. The CDR3 sequence: CASSQDLASQNYGYTF. In DNA, the CDR3 is TGCGCCAGCAGCCAAGATTTGGCCAGCCAGAACTATGGCTACACCTTC.

The V gene is TRBV5-5, the J gene TRBJ1-1; no clear D gene. CDR3 length equals 15 residues. Germline V lookup: CDR1 SGHKS, CDR2 YYEKEE (reference sequence). V was clipped by 0 bases and J by 1 base, with 10 bases between them. This chain's CDR3 is CASSLVPAGNTEAFF. CDR3 nucleotides: TGTGCCAGCAGCTTGGTTCCAGCAGGGAACACTGAAGCTTTCTTT. Using reference TRBV5-5 and TRBJ1-1 for the parts outside the CDR3, the full variable domain is DAGVTQSPTHLIKTRGQQVTLRCSPISGHKSVSWYQQVLGQGPQFIFQYYEKEERGRGNFPDRFSARQFPNYSSELNVNALLLGDSALYLCASSLVPAGNTEAFFGQGTRLTVV.

The gene calls are TRBV7-9 and TRBJ1-2; D is uncertain. CDR1 is SEHNR, CDR2 FQNEAQ, per germline (reference sequence). The CDR3 spans 14 residues. The V and J ends lost 4 bases and 2 bases respectively, with 11 bases between them. For the CDR3, the DNA is TGTGCCAGCAGCTCTCTGACACCAAACTATGGCTACACCTTC. Translated: CASSSLTPNYGYTF.

The V call is TRBV7-6, the J call TRBJ2-2, with D perhaps matching TRBD1 (5 bases). The CDR3 totals 11 residues. Germline V gene lookup returns CDR1 SGHVS and CDR2 FNYEAQ. The V gene lost 5 bases and the J gene lost 13 bases, with 11 bases spanning the gap. The CDR3 is CASSPGIWLFF. The DNA of the CDR3 is TGTGCCAGCAGCCCAGGGATTTGGCTGTTTTTT.